This T cell receptor (beta chain) appears in the sequencing data of a study of T cells in Graves' hyperthyroidism and ophthalmopathy (dated by TCRdb to about 2019). With regard to the full study: Peripheral blood samples were taken at the time of initial diagnosis, prior to any treatment. The study also compared thyroid tissue and blood T-cell repertoires from several Graves' hyperthyroidism patients. To identify distinguishing TCR V-J signatures, a discovery cohort of about a hundred patients was used, comprising some 45 with Graves' ophthalmopathy and approximately 57 with stable Graves' hyperthyroidism. Following sampling, methimazole starting at 30 mg daily was given to hyperthyroidism patients, and high-dose intravenous methylprednisolone was given to ophthalmopathy patients. For training and testing, the 100 or so patients in the discovery cohort were randomly divided in a 7:3 ratio. According to the paper, TCR Vbeta CDR3 sequencing was carried out on 135 peripheral blood samples, which came from under 50 ophthalmopathy, roughly 75 hyperthyroidism and roughly 17 progressor patients. Whether ophthalmopathy could be predicted prospectively was tested in an independent validation cohort made up of roughly 19 hyperthyroidism patients plus 17 patients who later progressed to ophthalmopathy.

Relative to germline, V is missing 3 bases and J is missing 5 bases, with 12 bases of the junction outside any gene match. The CDR3 runs 16 amino acids, cysteine and phenylalanine included. Here the CDR3 DNA is all that survives: 48 bases in frame from base 1. The germline V gene specifies SGDLS as CDR1 and YYNGEE as CDR2. Findings and caveats that apply to the study as a whole: Most expanded thyroid clonotypes (frequency above 0.001) were also found in blood, which suggests that blood repertoires may mirror thyroid immune responses. A model built on a 13 V-J signature distinguished ophthalmopathy from stable hyperthyroidism, reaching 87.88% sensitivity and about 81% specificity in cross-validation and 80%/75% in testing. In validation, progression to ophthalmopathy was predicted by the model with roughly 69% sensitivity and 72.22% specificity, a median of about 6 months before onset. Sample size was not statistically predetermined, and investigators were not blinded to group allocation.

Hyperthyroidism patients were aged 18 to 65 years and newly diagnosed, with disease duration of less than 2 months. The study excluded patients with uncontrolled infections, other autoimmune diseases, pregnancy or lactation. Diagnoses relied on clinical symptoms, serum thyroxine and TRAb, thyroid ultrasound and orbital computed tomography. Blood from progressor patients was collected at the time of first diagnosis with hyperthyroidism, before any ophthalmopathy symptoms had appeared. Ficoll-Paque density gradient centrifugation was used to isolate PBMCs from about 9 ml of fresh peripheral blood. Progressor patients were first diagnosed with Graves' hyperthyroidism and then developed ophthalmopathy during follow-up. Total RNA was extracted using Trizol reagent, and RNA quality was assessed on an Agilent 2100 Bioanalyzer. About this clonotype: Its target antigen remains unknown. No base qualities exist here, and no much larger clone lies one base off it.

TCR beta CDR3 regions were amplified from RNA transcripts. For the first round of RT-PCR on the TCR CDR3, the HTBI primer set was used together with the Qiagen OneStep RT-PCR kit. A second multiplex PCR round built the libraries, followed by size selection and purification. Paired-end sequencing of the libraries was performed with 100 bp reads on an Illumina HiSeq2000. In the authors' own workflow: SOAPnuke was used to process the raw data, with reads discarded if the reads contained adapters or uncalled bases, had a mean Phred below 15, or lacked an exact constant-primer or identifier match. COPE v1.2.5 was used to merge high-quality paired reads, and clonotypes were defined as unique nucleotide sequences. MiTCR v1.1 was used to align clonotypes to the IMGT TRBV, TRBD and TRBJ reference segments. The analysis was restricted to V-J combinations with a frequency above 0.0001, which together covered 98% to 99.2% of the repertoires. The TCS score was defined as the ratio of F50 (clonal expansion) to E x V (chaos), calculated using BLOSUM62-based TCRdist between CDR3 peptides within each V-J. Welch's t-statistics and random forest reduced 500 to 650 V-J features to roughly 13, which were used in a naive Bayes classifier (R e1071). Using fastp trimming at Q25 and MiXCR clonotype assembly, TCRdb reanalyzed the public sequencing data and kept in-frame beta chains. Each entry is one CDR3 protein sequence, shown with its most common DNA and genes. TCRdb's processing, not the authors' own work, is the source of the V and J calls. In this sample the table shows over 700,000 distinct CDR3 sequences, about 17% of which occur a single time. The biggest ten clones account for 16% of the sample.

The sequence derives from a woman aged 45-60 years with Graves' hyperthyroidism that later progressed to Graves' ophthalmopathy. Sequencing input: blood. The sequence joins TRBV9 to TRBJ2-7; 9 middle bases align to TRBD2. Here the CDR3 is given as CASSEDPLASGDEQYF. The nucleotides are TGTGCCAGCAGCGAAGACCCCCTGGCTAGCGGGGACGAGCAGTACTTC. The CDR3, completed at both ends by the reference TRBV9 and TRBJ2-7 genes, gives the full variable domain DSGVTQTPKHLITATGQRVTLRCSPRSGDLSVYWYQQSLDQGLQFLIQYYNGEERAKGNILERFSAQQFPDLHSELNLSSLELGDSALYFCASSEDPLASGDEQYFGPGTRLTVT.